The 15 T cell receptor beta chains presented below share a single source sample, sequenced in a study of T cell responses to AZD1222 COVID-19 vaccine. The method was immunoSEQ multiplex PCR; TCRdb's version includes in-frame clones alone and lacks a portion of them. The table shows 100,000 to 150,000 clones, with roughly 93% occurring only once. The source material was peripheral blood, sampled on day 0 of AZD1222 vaccination. These TCRs come from an adult in good health.

V and J are TRBV6-2 or TRBV6-3 and TRBJ2-5; 7 positions agree with TRBD2. The CDR3 runs 14 residues. The V and J ends lost 5 bases and 1 base, in that order; junction bases with no gene match: 4. Germline CDR1 and CDR2: MNHEY and SVGEGT. In nucleotides, the CDR3 is TGTGCCAGCAGTGGAAGCGGGACCCAAGAGACCCAGTACTTC. This sequence encodes CASSGSGTQETQYF.

The J gene is TRBJ2-7, the V gene TRBV6-1, with 9 bases aligning to TRBD1. The CDR3 extends over 15 amino acids. Germline loops: CDR1 MNHNS, CDR2 SASEGT. The V and J ends lost 2 bases and 2 bases, in that order; junction bases with no gene match: 4. The CDR3 is CASSERTGVTYEQYF. CDR3 DNA sequence: TGTGCCAGCAGTGAACGGACAGGGGTGACCTACGAGCAGTACTTC.

Note on this clone: The junction does not match germline at one end; this may be a read error. The gene calls are TRBV15 and TRBJ2-3; D is unclear. Germline V gives CDR1 LNHNV, CDR2 YYDKDF (reference sequence). The CDR3 has 16 amino acids. This CDR3 reads CATSGDLAASADTQYF. The CDR3 DNA is TGTGCCACCAGCGGAGACCTGGCCGCCTCGGCAGATACGCAGTATTTT.

The chain couples TRBV7-9 to TRBJ2-7; D remains unclear. This CDR3 is 14 amino acids long. The germline V and J ends were trimmed by 1 base and 3 bases, with 10 bases remaining between them. CDR1 and CDR2 from the germline V gene are SEHNR and FQNEAQ (reference sequence). The CDR3 sequence is CASSLGVADYEQYF. CDR3 nucleotides: TGTGCCAGCAGCTTAGGGGTCGCAGACTACGAGCAGTACTTC.

This clone was seen a single time. The chain is built from TRBV29-1 and TRBJ1-5; a possible D gene is TRBD1 (5 bases). V gave up 4 bases and J gave up 3 bases, with 10 bases separating them. Germline lookup yields CDR1 SQVTM and CDR2 ANQGSEA. CDR3 length: 13 residues. CDR3 DNA sequence: TGCAGCGTTGGGTCAGGGACCAATCAGCCCCAGCATTTT. It is translated as CSVGSGTNQPQHF. The whole variable domain, remainder taken from reference TRBV29-1 and TRBJ1-5, is SAVISQKPSRDICQRGTSLTIQCQVDSQVTMMFWYRQQPGQSLTLIATANQGSEATYESGFVIDKFPISRPNLTFSTLTVSNMSPEDSSIYLCSVGSGTNQPQHFGDGTRLSIL.

This sequence joins TRBV15 and TRBJ1-1; TRBD1 is a possible D gene (5 bases). Germline V CDR1 and CDR2: LNHNV, YYDKDF (reference sequence). CDR3 length equals 17 residues. V shed 3 bases and J shed 9 bases, with 26 bases lying between them. In nucleotides, the CDR3 is TGTGCCACCAGCAGCTCTAATTCCGGGCAGGGCGACTTAAAAGCTTTCTTT. Encoded protein: CATSSSNSGQGDLKAFF.

The chain carries TRBV10-2 and TRBJ2-7; weak D call: TRBD2 (5 bases). V dropped 2 bases and J dropped 6 bases, with 5 bases sitting between them. This CDR3 contains 11 residues. The germline CDR1 and CDR2 sequences are WSHSY and SAAADI. CDR3 nucleotides: TGCGCCAGCAGTGAGGGAGGCGAGCAGTACTTC. This sequence encodes CASSEGGEQYF.

V is TRBV2 and J is TRBJ2-7, with D perhaps matching TRBD1 (5 bases). The CDR3 extends over 14 amino acids. V gave up 4 bases and J gave up 7 bases, with 17 bases separating them. Germline V gene sequence: CDR1 SNHLY, CDR2 FYNNEI. In nucleotides, the CDR3 is TGTGCCAGCAGTGGAGGACACGGTTTGCGGGAGCAGTACTTC. As protein: CASSGGHGLREQYF.

V and J are TRBV7-9 and TRBJ2-7, with D maybe TRBD2 (6 bases). V gave up 3 bases and J gave up 0 bases, with 9 bases separating them. The germline gives CDR1 SEHNR, CDR2 FQNEAQ (reference sequence). The CDR3 loop spans 14 amino acids. CDR3 sequence (DNA): TGTGCCAGCAGCTTGGGCGGGGTCTCCTACGAGCAGTACTTC. Translated: CASSLGGVSYEQYF.

The chain couples TRBV24-1 to TRBJ2-3; D could derive from TRBD1 or TRBD2 (5 bases each). The CDR3 loop spans 14 amino acids. V was clipped by 3 bases and J by 6 bases, with 12 bases between them. Germline V gene sequence: CDR1 KGHDR, CDR2 SFDVKD. CDR3 region: CATSDTGGHDTQYF. The CDR3 region has the DNA TGTGCCACCAGTGATACAGGAGGCCACGATACGCAGTATTTT.

The chain uses TRBV19 and TRBJ1-5; possibly TRBD1 for D (5 bases). CDR1 is LNHDA, CDR2 SQIVND, per germline (reference sequence). The CDR3 covers 13 residues. Between the trimmed V and J ends, which lost 8 bases and 7 bases, there was a span of 15 bases. This CDR3 reads CASLPQGGQPQHF. DNA of the CDR3: TGTGCCAGTCTTCCGCAGGGAGGCCAGCCCCAGCATTTT.

V is TRBV5-1 and J is TRBJ2-7, with 7 nucleotides matching TRBD1. The V segment lost 4 bases and the J segment 7 bases; nucleotides outside the gene matches: 8. This CDR3 has 13 residues. Looked up from germline, CDR1 is SGHRS and CDR2 is YFSETQ. CDR3 amino acids: CASSPAGTVEQYF. The CDR3 DNA sequence: TGCGCCAGCAGCCCCGCCGGGACAGTAGAGCAGTACTTC.

The rearrangement joins TRBV9 to TRBJ2-5; D is perhaps TRBD1 (6 bases). The V end was cut by 0 bases, the J end by 2 bases, with 14 bases between. Germline values: CDR1 SGDLS, CDR2 YYNGEE. This CDR3 comprises 16 residues. This chain's CDR3 is CASSVESRGVQETQYF. CDR3 bases: TGTGCCAGCAGCGTAGAGTCCAGGGGAGTTCAAGAGACCCAGTACTTC.

The rearrangement uses TRBV6-2 or TRBV6-3 and TRBJ2-5; D may be TRBD1 (5 bases). This CDR3 is built from 14 residues. V shed 5 bases and J shed 5 bases, with 15 bases lying between them. Germline V gene data show CDR1 as MNHEY and CDR2 as SVGEGT. DNA for the CDR3: TGTGCCAGCAGTCCCCAGGGTCTTCGGGAGACCCAGTACTTC. Encoded protein: CASSPQGLRETQYF.

The chain is built from TRBV14 and TRBJ1-6; no definite D call. This CDR3 contains 17 residues. The germline gives CDR1 SGHDN, CDR2 FVKESK. V was shortened by 0 bases and J by 0 bases, with 9 bases between the two germline ends. CDR3 DNA: TGTGCCAGCAGCCAAGATGTGGGGAGCTCCTATAATTCACCCCTCCACTTT. Its protein is CASSQDVGSSYNSPLHF.